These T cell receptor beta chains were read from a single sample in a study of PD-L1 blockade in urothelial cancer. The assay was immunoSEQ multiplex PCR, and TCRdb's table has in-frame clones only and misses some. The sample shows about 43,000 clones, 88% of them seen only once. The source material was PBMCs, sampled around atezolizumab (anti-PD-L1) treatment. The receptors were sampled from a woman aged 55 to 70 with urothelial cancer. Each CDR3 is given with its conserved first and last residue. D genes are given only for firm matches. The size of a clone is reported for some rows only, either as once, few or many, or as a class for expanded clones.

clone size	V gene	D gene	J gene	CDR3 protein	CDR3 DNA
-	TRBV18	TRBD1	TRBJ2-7	CASSPPGQPDSYEQYF	TGTGCCAGCTCACCACCGGGACAGCCGGATTCCTACGAGCAGTACTTC
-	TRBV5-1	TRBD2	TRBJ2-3	CASSLRPPGLAGGLNTDTQYF	TGCGCCAGCAGCTTGCGTCCCCCCGGACTAGCGGGAGGGCTGAACACAGATACGCAGTATTTT
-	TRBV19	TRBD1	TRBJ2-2	CASSITQGANTGELFF	TGTGCCAGTAGTATCACCCAGGGGGCGAACACCGGGGAGCTGTTTTTT
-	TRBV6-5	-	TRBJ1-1	CASSYSGKNTEAFF	TGTGCCAGCAGTTACTCCGGGAAGAACACTGAAGCTTTCTTT
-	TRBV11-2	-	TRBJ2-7	CASSFATGYEQYF	TGTGCCAGCAGCTTCGCCACAGGGTACGAGCAGTACTTC
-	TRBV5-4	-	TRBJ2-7	CASSPLAGEQYF	TGTGCCAGCAGCCCCCTGGCGGGGGAGCAGTACTTC
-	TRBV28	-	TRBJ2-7	CASGSSSYEQYF	TGTGCCTCGGGTAGCAGCTCCTACGAGCAGTACTTC
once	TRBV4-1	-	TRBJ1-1	CASSPTGTEAFF	TGCGCCAGCAGCCCAACAGGTACTGAAGCTTTCTTT
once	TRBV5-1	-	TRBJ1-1	CASSLGVLRVGTEAFF	TGCGCCAGCAGCTTGGGAGTTCTCAGGGTGGGTACTGAAGCTTTCTTT
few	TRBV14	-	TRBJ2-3	CASSQAGSRGRQYF	TGTGCCAGCAGCCAAGCCGGGTCACGGGGGAGGCAGTATTTT
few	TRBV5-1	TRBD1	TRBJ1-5	CASSLRQGEQPQHF	TGCGCCAGCAGCCTAAGACAGGGTGAACAGCCCCAGCATTTT
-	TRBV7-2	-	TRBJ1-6	CASTPLSYNSPLHF	TGTGCCAGCACCCCCCTGTCCTATAATTCACCCCTCCACTTT
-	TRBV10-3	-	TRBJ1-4	CAISESGGTNEKLFF	TGTGCCATCAGTGAGTCAGGGGGAACTAATGAAAAACTGTTTTTT
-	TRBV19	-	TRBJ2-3	CASSIDRQGTDTQYF	TGTGCCAGTAGTATAGACCGACAGGGCACAGATACGCAGTATTTT
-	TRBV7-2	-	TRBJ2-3	CASSPRAGRTDTQYF	TGTGCCAGCAGCCCTAGGGCGGGCCGCACAGATACGCAGTATTTT
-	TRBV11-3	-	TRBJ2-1	CASSPRGLVDEQFF	TGTGCCAGCAGCCCCAGGGGCCTGGTCGATGAGCAGTTCTTC
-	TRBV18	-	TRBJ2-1	CASSLTGTSNEQFF	TGTGCCAGCTCACTAACCGGGACATCTAATGAGCAGTTCTTC
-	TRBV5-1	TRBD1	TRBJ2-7	CASSWEGWDSSYEQYF	TGCGCCAGCAGCTGGGAAGGGTGGGACAGTTCCTACGAGCAGTACTTC
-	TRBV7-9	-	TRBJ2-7	CASRSGQGSYEQYF	TGTGCCAGCAGGTCGGGTCAGGGAAGCTACGAGCAGTACTTC